These 30 T cell receptor beta chains originate from one sample sequenced in a study of shared clonotypes between healthy human individuals. In the naive CD8 group, cells lacked CD45RO and were positively selected for CCR7, so terminally differentiated effector memory CD45RA+ cells were left out. Here immunoSEQ multiplex PCR was the method, and the copy in TCRdb shows in-frame clones only, minus some. The table lists 700,000 to 950,000 clones, 90% to 98% of them singletons. The sequencing input was naive CD8+ T cells sorted from blood. The receptors were sampled from a man aged 30 to 45 in good health.

This clone has only a few counts. This sequence joins TRBV5-4 and TRBJ2-1, with TRBD2 identical over 11 bases. The junction had 8 bases not matched to a gene; V was cut back by 5 bases and J by 7 bases. Germline V gene lookup returns CDR1 SGHNT and CDR2 YYREEE (reference sequence). The CDR3 loop spans 15 amino acids. CDR3 region: CASRPLAGGDNEQFF. CDR3 coding DNA: TGTGCCAGCAGACCGCTAGCGGGAGGCGATAATGAGCAGTTCTTC.

Points on this clone: Additional DNA sequences in this sample encode the identical CDR3. The gene calls are TRBV4-1 and TRBJ2-2; unclear D gene. V lost 3 bases and J 2 bases, leaving 7 bases between the germline ends. Germline V gives CDR1 MGHRA, CDR2 YSYEKL. This CDR3 has 14 amino acids. The CDR3 protein is CASSQASNTGELFF. The CDR3 region has the DNA TGCGCCAGCAGCCAGGCATCTAACACCGGGGAGCTGTTTTTT.

This chain uses TRBV7-9 with TRBJ2-7, with 12 bases identical to TRBD1. Germline V gene data show CDR1 as SEHNR and CDR2 as FQNEAQ (reference sequence). V shed 4 bases, J shed 4 bases, and the junction held 5 bases outside the gene matches. CDR3 length: 15 residues. The CDR3 loop reads CASSWRDRGQYEQYF. The CDR3 region has the DNA TGTGCCAGCAGCTGGAGGGACAGGGGGCAATACGAGCAGTACTTC.

This clone was seen only once. The V and J genes are TRBV30 and TRBJ2-7; no reliable D call. Germline V gene sequence: CDR1 GTSNPN, CDR2 SVGIG (reference sequence). With 4 bases removed from V and 2 bases from J, the gap between germline ends came to 9 bases. The CDR3 runs 12 residues. The CDR3 here is CAWTLDTYEQYF. CDR3 DNA: TGTGCCTGGACACTTGATACCTACGAGCAGTACTTC.

This clone appeared a single time. This rearrangement joins TRBV6-1 to TRBJ2-7, with D possibly matching TRBD1 (5 bases). This CDR3 contains 14 residues. Germline V lookup: CDR1 MNHNS, CDR2 SASEGT. V gave up 5 bases and J gave up 3 bases, with 14 bases separating them. CDR3 in amino acids: CASSSRASDYEQYF. The CDR3 DNA follows: TGTGCCAGCAGTTCCAGGGCGTCCGACTACGAGCAGTACTTC.

This clone was seen a few times. The J gene is TRBJ2-7, the V gene TRBV6-6; D gene ambiguous. The CDR3 is made up of 11 amino acids. Germline V gene sequence: CDR1 MNHNY, CDR2 SVGAGI (reference sequence). Deletions cut 5 bases from V and 4 bases from J, with 6 bases between. The CDR3 protein is CASSGVYEQYF. DNA for the CDR3: TGTGCCAGCAGTGGTGTATACGAGCAGTACTTC.

The V gene is TRBV13, the J gene TRBJ2-7, with 8 bases lining up with TRBD2. Germline lookup yields CDR1 PRHDT and CDR2 FYEKMQ (reference sequence). After removal of 5 bases from V and 4 bases from J, the junction contained 10 bases not matched to a gene. There are 15 residues in the CDR3. The CDR3 reads CASSSPGTSLYEQYF. CDR3 coding DNA: TGTGCCAGCAGCAGTCCCGGGACTAGTTTATACGAGCAGTACTTC.

The chain employs TRBV9 and TRBJ2-1; D possibly uses TRBD1 or TRBD2 (5 bases each). This CDR3 has 12 residues. The germline gives CDR1 SGDLS, CDR2 YYNGEE. The V end was cut by 0 bases, the J end by 9 bases, with 7 bases between. CDR3 sequence (DNA): TGTGCCAGCAGCGTAGATGGGGGTGAGCAGTTCTTC. Encoded protein: CASSVDGGEQFF. Full variable domain (missing parts from reference TRBV9 and TRBJ2-1): DSGVTQTPKHLITATGQRVTLRCSPRSGDLSVYWYQQSLDQGLQFLIQYYNGEERAKGNILERFSAQQFPDLHSELNLSSLELGDSALYFCASSVDGGEQFFGPGTRLTVL.

This clone was seen only once. The chain joins TRBV6-1 to TRBJ1-1; D gene unclear. Germline-derived CDR1 and CDR2 are MNHNS and SASEGT. This CDR3 has 12 amino acids. V lost 0 bases to trimming and J lost 4 bases, with 3 bases between them. CDR3 amino acids: CASSEAVTEAFF. The CDR3, as DNA: TGTGCCAGCAGTGAAGCAGTCACTGAAGCTTTCTTT.

The V and J genes are TRBV4-3 and TRBJ2-3, with 8 bases matching TRBD2. With V trimmed by 1 base and J by 5 bases, 11 bases remained unmatched. The CDR3 loop spans 17 amino acids. CDR1 is LGHNA, CDR2 YSLEER, per germline. The CDR3 DNA is TGCGCCAGCAGCCAAGCTTTCGTAACTAGCGGACTAGATACGCAGTATTTT. Residues: CASSQAFVTSGLDTQYF.

The CDR3 coding sequence is TGTGCCAGCAGTTACAGGGGGCGGATTACTGAAGCTTTCTTT. Translating it yields CASSYRGRITEAFF. This chain links TRBV28 with TRBJ1-1, with 9 bases matching TRBD1. V gave up 4 bases and J gave up 5 bases; unmatched junction bases: 5. Germline-derived CDR1 and CDR2 are MDHEN and SYDVKM. This CDR3 contains 14 residues.

Remarks on this clone: Distinct nucleotide sequences in the sample also encode this CDR3. The V call is TRBV27, the J call TRBJ2-1, with D unresolved. Germline V gene sequence: CDR1 MNHEY, CDR2 SMNVEV (reference sequence). V lost 4 bases, J lost 3 bases, and 4 bases lay in between. The CDR3 is 12 amino acids. The CDR3 sequence: CASSSVYNEQFF. CDR3 bases: TGTGCCAGCAGTTCAGTCTACAATGAGCAGTTCTTC.

Here the CDR3 DNA reads TGTGCCAGCAGTAACCAACAGGTGCGTTTCTCCTACGAGCAGTACTTC. Translating it yields CASSNQQVRFSYEQYF. The rearrangement joins TRBV2 to TRBJ2-7; maybe TRBD1 (5 bases). V shed 5 bases and J shed 0 bases, with 17 bases lying between them. The CDR3 covers 16 residues. CDR1 and CDR2 (germline): SNHLY, FYNNEI.

There are a few counts of this clone. The genes are TRBV5-3 and TRBJ2-3; 12 bases match TRBD2. TRBV5-3 is assigned to the ORF class and has an uncertain function. CDR3 length: 16 amino acids. Losses at the gene ends were 4 bases for V and 0 bases for J; bases not matched to a gene: 3. The CDR3 loop reads CARSPGTSGSTDTQYF. The CDR3 region has the DNA TGTGCCAGAAGCCCGGGGACTAGCGGGAGCACAGATACGCAGTATTTT.

This rearrangement joins TRBV10-3 to TRBJ2-1; weak D call: TRBD2 (5 bases). Germline assignment: CDR1 ENHRY and CDR2 SYGVKD. The V end was cut by 3 bases, the J end by 5 bases, with 11 bases between. CDR3 length: 14 amino acids. The CDR3 protein is CAISDTDWNNEQFF. The DNA of the CDR3 is TGTGCCATCAGTGACACGGACTGGAACAATGAGCAGTTCTTC.

The chain is built from TRBV9 and TRBJ2-1; 7 bases agree with TRBD1. Germline V gene data show CDR1 as SGDLS and CDR2 as YYNGEE. The CDR3 consists of 14 residues. Trimming took 3 bases from V and 1 from J; bases not matched to a gene: 1. In DNA form, the CDR3 reads TGTGCCAGCAGCGCGGGACAGTCCTACAATGAGCAGTTCTTC. It codes for CASSAGQSYNEQFF. The variable domain in full, with the rest retrieved from reference TRBV9 and TRBJ2-1, is DSGVTQTPKHLITATGQRVTLRCSPRSGDLSVYWYQQSLDQGLQFLIQYYNGEERAKGNILERFSAQQFPDLHSELNLSSLELGDSALYFCASSAGQSYNEQFFGPGTRLTVL.

V gene TRBV27 combines with J gene TRBJ2-7; D is perhaps TRBD2 (6 bases). Per the germline V gene, CDR1 is MNHEY and CDR2 is SMNVEV (reference sequence). V was clipped by 5 bases and J by 0 bases, with 11 bases between them. This CDR3 has 14 amino acids. CDR3 coding DNA: TGTGCCAGCAGTAGGGGACTCAGCTCCTACGAGCAGTACTTC. Protein product: CASSRGLSSYEQYF.

The genes are TRBV7-9 and TRBJ2-4, with 9 nucleotides matching TRBD1. Germline CDR1 is SEHNR and CDR2 is FQNEAQ (reference sequence). The length of the CDR3 is 16 residues. The trim removed 7 bases at V and 0 bases at J, leaving 7 bases unmatched. CDR3 residues: CASMGTGTLAKNIQYF. CDR3 bases: TGTGCCAGCATGGGGACAGGGACTTTAGCCAAAAACATTCAGTACTTC.

In its sample, this clone was seen once. The chain combines TRBV4-1 with TRBJ2-7; 15 positions agree with TRBD2. The CDR3 is 19 amino acids. The trim removed 3 bases at V and 4 bases at J, leaving 13 bases unmatched. CDR1 is MGHRA and CDR2 is YSYEKL in the germline V gene. The CDR3 DNA is TGCGCCAGCAGCCACGACCCTGACTTGGGACTAGCGGGAGGATACGAGCAGTACTTC. It yields the protein CASSHDPDLGLAGGYEQYF.

This CDR3 reads CAISAGKTYEQYF. The CDR3 nucleotides are TGTGCCATCAGTGCTGGGAAAACCTACGAGCAGTACTTC. This chain joins TRBV10-3 and TRBJ2-7; D is unclear. This CDR3 comprises 13 residues. Trimming took off 4 bases at V and 2 bases at J, with 9 bases between the two ends. Germline lookup yields CDR1 ENHRY and CDR2 SYGVKD.

This rearrangement joins TRBV7-6 to TRBJ2-1; 7 bases fit TRBD2. This CDR3 spans 17 amino acids. Per germline, CDR1 SGHVS and CDR2 FNYEAQ. Trimming at V came to 5 bases and at J to 1 base, leaving 11 bases not matched to a gene. The CDR3: CASSPWSGGSSYNEQFF. CDR3 in DNA: TGTGCCAGCAGCCCGTGGTCAGGCGGGAGTTCCTACAATGAGCAGTTCTTC. Complete variable domain (other parts from reference TRBV7-6 and TRBJ2-1): GAGVSQSPRYKVTKRGQDVALRCDPISGHVSLYWYRQALGQGPEFLTYFNYEAQQDKSGLPNDRFSAERPEGSISTLTIQRTEQRDSAMYRCASSPWSGGSSYNEQFFGPGTRLTVL.

This chain uses TRBV28 with TRBJ1-2; D perhaps matches TRBD1 (5 bases). The CDR3 contains 15 residues. CDR1 and CDR2 from the germline V gene are MDHEN and SYDVKM. V was cut by 6 bases and J by 5 bases, with 19 bases left in between. CDR3 region: CASSFTPTGIYGYTF. The DNA for the CDR3 is TGTGCCAGCAGCTTTACACCAACAGGAATTTATGGCTACACCTTC.

V gene TRBV29-1 combines with J gene TRBJ2-1, with 7 positions matching TRBD1. The CDR3 loop spans 13 amino acids. V was pared by 4 bases and J by 4 bases, with 4 bases of the junction left unmatched. From germline, CDR1 is SQVTM and CDR2 ANQGSEA. Written as DNA, the CDR3 is TGCAGCGTTGTAGGGACAGATTACAATGAGCAGTTCTTC. Protein: CSVVGTDYNEQFF.

The J gene is TRBJ1-4, the V gene TRBV6-6, with D perhaps TRBD1 (6 bases). This CDR3 spans 15 amino acids. Trimming left V 2 bases short and J 7 bases short, with 14 bases between. CDR1 and CDR2 (germline): MNHNY, SVGAGI (reference sequence). The DNA for the CDR3 is TGTGCCAGCAGTTACCTCCTACAGGGATTTGAAAAACTGTTTTTT. It encodes CASSYLLQGFEKLFF.

The chain links TRBV6-5 to TRBJ2-1, with no clear D. CDR1 is MNHEY, CDR2 SVGAGI, per germline. CDR3 length equals 16 residues. The germline V and J ends were trimmed by 3 bases and 2 bases, with 14 bases remaining between them. The DNA for the CDR3 is TGTGCCAGCAGTTATTCCGACATCCCCACCTACAATGAGCAGTTCTTC. Residues: CASSYSDIPTYNEQFF.

The chain carries TRBV9 and TRBJ1-5; TRBD1 is a possible D gene (5 bases). V was cut by 3 bases and J by 6 bases, with 13 bases left in between. Germline V gene sequence: CDR1 SGDLS, CDR2 YYNGEE. This CDR3 is 14 amino acids long. The CDR3 DNA reads TGTGCCAGCAGCGCCGACGGGGGGACTCAGCCCCAGCATTTT. Translation gives CASSADGGTQPQHF.

This clone was counted once. The chain recombines TRBV27 with TRBJ2-3; possible D gene TRBD2, 6 bases. The CDR3 spans 14 residues. Trimming left V 2 bases short and J 1 base short, with 7 bases between. The germline V gene encodes CDR1 MNHEY and CDR2 SMNVEV (reference sequence). This CDR3 is CASSLPGGTDTQYF. The CDR3 DNA reads TGTGCCAGCAGTTTACCGGGGGGCACAGATACGCAGTATTTT.

The DNA of the CDR3 is TGTGCCAGCAGCTGGGATCCGAGCTCCTACAATGAGCAGTTCTTC. Translation gives CASSWDPSSYNEQFF. V and J are TRBV7-6 and TRBJ2-1; unclear D gene. The ends were cut back, 4 bases at V and 0 bases at J, with 10 bases in the middle. Germline CDR1 SGHVS, CDR2 FNYEAQ. The CDR3 is 15 amino acids.

As DNA, the CDR3 is TGTGCCAGCAGCGGGACAGGGGGCAACGAGCAGTACTTC. Translated: CASSGTGGNEQYF. The chain joins TRBV6-1 to TRBJ2-7; TRBD1 agrees at 12 bases. V lost 6 bases and J lost 5; bases outside the gene matches: 2. The germline V gene encodes CDR1 MNHNS and CDR2 SASEGT. The CDR3 length is 13 residues.

The J gene is TRBJ2-7, the V gene TRBV21-1; TRBD2, the D gene given by the table, was not confirmed from the DNA. TRBV21-1 represents a pseudogene. The CDR3 loop spans 15 amino acids. The CDR3 DNA reads TGTGCCAGCAGCGGATTCAGCGAACACCCCTACGAGCAGTACTTC. Encoded protein: CASSGFSEHPYEQYF.